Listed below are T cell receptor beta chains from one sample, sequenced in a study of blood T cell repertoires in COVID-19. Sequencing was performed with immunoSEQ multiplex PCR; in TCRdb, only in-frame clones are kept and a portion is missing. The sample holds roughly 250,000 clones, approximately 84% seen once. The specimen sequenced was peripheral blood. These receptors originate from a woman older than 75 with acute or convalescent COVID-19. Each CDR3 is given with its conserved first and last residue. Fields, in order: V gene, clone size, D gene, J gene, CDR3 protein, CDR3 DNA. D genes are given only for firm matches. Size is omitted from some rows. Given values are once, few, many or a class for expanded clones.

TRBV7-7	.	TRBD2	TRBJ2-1	CASSRSGAYNEQFF	TGTGCTAGCAGTCGGAGCGGGGCTTACAATGAGCAGTTCTTC
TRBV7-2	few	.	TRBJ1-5	CASSLVGGSNQPQHF	TGTGCCAGCAGCTTAGTTGGGGGGAGCAATCAGCCCCAGCATTTT
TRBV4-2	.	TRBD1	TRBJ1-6	CASSQDIAGGYNSPLHF	TGTGCCAGCAGCCAAGATATCGCAGGGGGTTATAATTCACCCCTCCACTTT
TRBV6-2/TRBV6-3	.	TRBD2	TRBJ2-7	CASSLLAGGSYEQYF	TGTGCCAGCAGCTTACTAGCGGGAGGTTCCTACGAGCAGTACTTC
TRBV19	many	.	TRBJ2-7	CASSTPPGILYEQYF	TGTGCCAGTAGTACCCCGCCGGGTATACTATATGAGCAGTACTTC
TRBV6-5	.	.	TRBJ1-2	CASTLGRANYGYTF	TGTGCCAGCACCTTGGGGAGGGCAAACTATGGCTACACCTTC
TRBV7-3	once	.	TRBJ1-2	CASSPGGAGTFYGYTF	TGTGCCAGCAGCCCGGGGGGCGCAGGGACTTTCTATGGCTACACCTTC
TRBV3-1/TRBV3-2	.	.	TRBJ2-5	CASSDATGRRGETQYF	TGTGCCAGCAGCGACGCCACGGGCAGGAGGGGAGAGACCCAGTACTTC
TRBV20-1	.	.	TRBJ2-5	CSATPEGTQYF	TGCAGTGCTACCCCGGAGGGGACCCAGTACTTC
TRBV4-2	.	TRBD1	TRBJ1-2	CASSQSPGTGEAYGYTF	TGTGCCAGCAGCCAGTCTCCCGGGACAGGGGAAGCCTATGGCTACACCTTC
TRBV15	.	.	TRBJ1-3	CATSRGTGSGNTIYF	TGTGCCACCAGCAGGGGCACAGGGTCAGGAAACACCATATATTTT
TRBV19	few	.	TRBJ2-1	CASSIRGGQRYNEQFF	TGTGCCAGTAGTATTAGGGGGGGGCAACGCTACAATGAGCAGTTCTTC
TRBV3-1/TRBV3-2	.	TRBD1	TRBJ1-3	CASSLNPGQGNTIYF	TGTGCCAGCAGCCTTAATCCGGGACAGGGAAACACCATATATTTT